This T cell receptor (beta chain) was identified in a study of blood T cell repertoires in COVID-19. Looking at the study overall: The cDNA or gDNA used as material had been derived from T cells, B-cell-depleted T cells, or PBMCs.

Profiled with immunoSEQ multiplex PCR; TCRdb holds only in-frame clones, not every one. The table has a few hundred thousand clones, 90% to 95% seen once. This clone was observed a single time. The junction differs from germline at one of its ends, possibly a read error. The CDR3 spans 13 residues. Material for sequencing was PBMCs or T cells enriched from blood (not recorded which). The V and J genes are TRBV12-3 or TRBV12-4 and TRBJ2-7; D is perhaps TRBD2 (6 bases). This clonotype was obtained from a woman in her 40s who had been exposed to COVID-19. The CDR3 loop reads CASSRRREYGQYF. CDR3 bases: TGTGCCAGCAGCCGGCGGAGGGAGTACGGGCAGTACTTC.